This T cell receptor (beta chain) was sequenced for a study of graft-versus-host responses after intestinal transplantation. Germline-derived CDR1 and CDR2 are SEHNR and FQNEAQ (reference sequence). V lost 4 bases, J lost 5 bases, and 7 bases stayed unmatched. CDR3 length: 15 amino acids. Generated by immunoSEQ multiplex PCR, the TCRdb table keeps only in-frame clones and is missing some. The profile shows 50,000 or so clones, around nine tenths of them singletons. The source was PBMCs, collected around 120 days after intestinal transplantation. The receptor's source is a human patient who received an intestinal transplant, so some T cells may come from the graft donor. The chain has TRBV7-9 and TRBJ2-7, with 11 positions matching TRBD2. The CDR3 sequence: CASSSVLAGVDEQYF. Written as DNA, the CDR3 is TGTGCCAGCAGCTCGGTACTAGCGGGAGTCGACGAGCAGTACTTC.